This T cell receptor (beta chain) was captured in a study of T cells after yellow fever vaccination. Study-level information: Low-cell-number fractions were prepared with SMART-Seq v4 Ultra Low Input.

The TCR cDNA carried a universal primer site and UMIs from 5'RACE template switching. Each CDR3 protein gets one entry after TCRdb re-called the 5' RACE reads with MiXCR. This sample yields roughly 310,000 distinct CDR3 sequences, of which approximately 9% are seen a single time; 15% to 20% belongs to the top ten. Trimming shortened V by 5 bases and J by 3 bases, and 19 bases separated the two germline ends. Germline V gene lookup returns CDR1 DFQATT and CDR2 SNEGSKA (reference sequence). The CDR3 sequence is 15 residues long. The clonotype was recovered from a man aged 18 to 35 who received the YFV17D yellow fever vaccine. The chain employs TRBV20-1 and TRBJ1-1, with D perhaps matching TRBD1 (6 bases). Material: PBMCs, obtained on the day of the first yellow fever vaccination. CDR3 DNA sequence: TGCAGTGCTCCGTCAGCGGGGGGCGCGGACACTGAAGCTTTCTTT. Amino acid sequence: CSAPSAGGADTEAFF.